These T cell receptor beta chains were read from a single sample in a study of shared clonotypes between healthy human individuals. Here immunoSEQ multiplex PCR was the method, and the copy in TCRdb shows in-frame clones only, minus some. In the table there are fewer than 850,000 clones, approximately 75% of which are singletons. Sequencing input: memory CD4+ T cells sorted from blood. All receptors come from a woman in her thirties in good health. Each CDR3 is given with its conserved first and last residue. The D gene is left open where the match is weak. For some rows the clone size is stated as once, few or many, or as a class when expanded; others skip it.

D	V	size	J	DNA	CDR3
-	TRBV27	-	TRBJ2-3	TGTGCCAGCAGTTCCCAGGGGCCCGGCTGGGCCTCACCGCAGTATTTT	CASSSQGPGWASPQYF
-	TRBV18	-	TRBJ2-1	TGTGCCAGCTCACCCGCACACCTCGGGGGGCAGGGGTTCTTC	CASSPAHLGGQGFF
-	TRBV7-2	-	TRBJ2-2	TGTGCCAGCAGCTTATCTCCGGCGTCGAACACCGGGGAGCTGTTTTTT	CASSLSPASNTGELFF
TRBD1	TRBV7-9	-	TRBJ2-3	TGTGCCAGCAGCCCGGGAGGGGGACAGGGGACAGATACGCAGTATTTT	CASSPGGGQGTDTQYF
-	TRBV15	-	TRBJ1-4	TGTGCCACCAGCAGGGGACGGATAAATGAAAAACTGTTTTTT	CATSRGRINEKLFF
-	TRBV19	-	TRBJ2-6	TGTGCCAGTATGGTCCCTGGGGCCAACGTCCTGACTTTC	CASMVPGANVLTF
TRBD1	TRBV28	few	TRBJ1-1	TGTGCCAGCAGTTTTTTAGCAGGGGGGGGCACTGAAGCTTTCTTT	CASSFLAGGGTEAFF
-	TRBV4-1	once	TRBJ1-2	TGCGCCAGCAGGTTACAGGGATCTAACTATGGCTACACCTTC	CASRLQGSNYGYTF
TRBD1	TRBV4-1	-	TRBJ1-5	TGCGCCAGCAGCCACGTACTTGGGACAGATAGCAATCAGCCCCAGCATTTT	CASSHVLGTDSNQPQHF
TRBD2	TRBV7-2	-	TRBJ2-3	TGTGCCAGCAGCCCCCCCTCGGCGGGAGGGCCCCCAGATACGCAGTATTTT	CASSPPSAGGPPDTQYF
-	TRBV7-2	-	TRBJ2-7	TGTGCCAGCAGCTTAGCCCTGGGCCCAAGCTACGAGCAGTACTTC	CASSLALGPSYEQYF
-	TRBV18	-	TRBJ2-3	TGTGCCAGCTCACTATCAATCGGACACACAGATACGCAGTATTTT	CASSLSIGHTDTQYF
-	TRBV2	-	TRBJ1-2	TGTGCCAGCAGTGTCGGAAGGCGGAACAACTATGGCTACACCTTC	CASSVGRRNNYGYTF